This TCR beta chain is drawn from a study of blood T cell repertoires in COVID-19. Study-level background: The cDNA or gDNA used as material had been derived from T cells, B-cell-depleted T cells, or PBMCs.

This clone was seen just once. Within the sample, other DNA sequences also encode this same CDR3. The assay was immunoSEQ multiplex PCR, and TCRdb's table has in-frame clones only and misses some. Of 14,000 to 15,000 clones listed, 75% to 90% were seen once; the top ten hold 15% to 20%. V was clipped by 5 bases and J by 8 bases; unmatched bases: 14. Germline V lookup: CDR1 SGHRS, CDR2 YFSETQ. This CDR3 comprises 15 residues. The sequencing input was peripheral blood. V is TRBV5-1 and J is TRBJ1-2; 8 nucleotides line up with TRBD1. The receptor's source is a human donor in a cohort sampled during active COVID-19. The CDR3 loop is CASSFTGTGGRGYTF. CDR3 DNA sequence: TGCGCCAGCAGTTTTACCGGAACAGGGGGTCGCGGCTACACCTTC.